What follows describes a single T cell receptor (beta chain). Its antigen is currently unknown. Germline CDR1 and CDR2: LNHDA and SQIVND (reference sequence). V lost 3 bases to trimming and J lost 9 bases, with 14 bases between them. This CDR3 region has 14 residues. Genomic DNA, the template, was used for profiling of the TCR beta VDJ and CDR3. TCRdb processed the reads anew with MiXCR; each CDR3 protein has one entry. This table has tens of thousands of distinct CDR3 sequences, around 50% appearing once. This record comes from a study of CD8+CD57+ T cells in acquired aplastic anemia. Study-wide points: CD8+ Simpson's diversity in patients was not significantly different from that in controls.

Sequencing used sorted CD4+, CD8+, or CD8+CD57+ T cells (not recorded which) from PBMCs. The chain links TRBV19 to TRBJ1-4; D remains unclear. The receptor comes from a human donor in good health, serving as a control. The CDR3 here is CASSILGVQKKLFF. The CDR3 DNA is TGTGCCAGTAGTATTCTCGGGGTCCAAAAAAAACTGTTTTTT.